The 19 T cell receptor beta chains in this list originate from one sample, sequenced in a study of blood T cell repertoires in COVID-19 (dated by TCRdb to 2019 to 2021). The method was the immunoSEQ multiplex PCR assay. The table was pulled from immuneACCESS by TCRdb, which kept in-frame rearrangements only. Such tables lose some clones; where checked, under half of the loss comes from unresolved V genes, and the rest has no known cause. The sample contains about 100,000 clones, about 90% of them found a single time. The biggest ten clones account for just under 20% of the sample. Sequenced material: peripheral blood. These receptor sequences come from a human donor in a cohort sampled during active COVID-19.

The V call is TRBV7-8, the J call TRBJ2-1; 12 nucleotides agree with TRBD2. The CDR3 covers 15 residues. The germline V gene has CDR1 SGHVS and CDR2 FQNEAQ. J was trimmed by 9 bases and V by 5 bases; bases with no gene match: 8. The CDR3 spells CASSLLAGGPSEQFF. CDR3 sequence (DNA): TGTGCCAGCAGCCTCCTAGCGGGAGGGCCAAGTGAGCAGTTCTTC.

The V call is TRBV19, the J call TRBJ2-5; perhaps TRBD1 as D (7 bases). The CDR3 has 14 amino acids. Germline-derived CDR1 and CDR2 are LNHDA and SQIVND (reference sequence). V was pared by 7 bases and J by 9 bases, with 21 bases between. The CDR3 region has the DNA TGTGCCAGTAACTTAGGGGGCCAGGGGGAGGCCCAGTACTTC. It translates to CASNLGGQGEAQYF.

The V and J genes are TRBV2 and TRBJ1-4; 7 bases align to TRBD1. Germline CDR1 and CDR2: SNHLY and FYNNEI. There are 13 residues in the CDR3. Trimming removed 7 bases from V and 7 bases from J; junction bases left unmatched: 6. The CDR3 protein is CASMGQRFEKLFF. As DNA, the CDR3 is TGTGCCAGCATGGGACAGCGCTTTGAAAAACTGTTTTTT.

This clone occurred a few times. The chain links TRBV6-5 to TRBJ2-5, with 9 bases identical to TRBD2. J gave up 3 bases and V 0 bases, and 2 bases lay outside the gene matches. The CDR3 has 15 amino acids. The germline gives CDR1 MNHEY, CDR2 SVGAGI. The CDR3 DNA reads TGTGCCAGCAGTTACTCGAGGACTAGCGAAGAGACCCAGTACTTC. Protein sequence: CASSYSRTSEETQYF.

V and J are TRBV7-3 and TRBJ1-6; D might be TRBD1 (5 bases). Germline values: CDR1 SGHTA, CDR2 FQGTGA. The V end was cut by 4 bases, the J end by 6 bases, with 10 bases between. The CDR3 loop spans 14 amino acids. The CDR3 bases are TGTGCCAGCAGCTCGGGGGTCTCTAATTCACCCCTCCACTTT. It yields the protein CASSSGVSNSPLHF.

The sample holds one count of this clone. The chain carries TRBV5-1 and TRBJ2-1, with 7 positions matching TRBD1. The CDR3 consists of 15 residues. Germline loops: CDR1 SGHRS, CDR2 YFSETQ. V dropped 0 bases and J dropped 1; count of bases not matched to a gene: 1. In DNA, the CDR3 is TGCGCCAGCAGCTTGGAACAGGGGTCCTACAATGAGCAGTTCTTC. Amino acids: CASSLEQGSYNEQFF.

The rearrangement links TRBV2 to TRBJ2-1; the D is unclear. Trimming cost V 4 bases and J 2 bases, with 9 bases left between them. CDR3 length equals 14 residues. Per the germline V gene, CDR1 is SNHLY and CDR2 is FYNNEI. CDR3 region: CASSVIPAYNEQFF. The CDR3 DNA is TGTGCCAGCAGTGTTATACCAGCCTACAATGAGCAGTTCTTC.

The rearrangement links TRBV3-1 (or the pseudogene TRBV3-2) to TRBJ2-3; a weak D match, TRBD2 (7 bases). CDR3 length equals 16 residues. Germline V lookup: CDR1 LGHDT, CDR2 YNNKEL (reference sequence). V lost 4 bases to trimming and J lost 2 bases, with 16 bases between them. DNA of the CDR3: TGTGCCAGCAGCCGACCCCTCCGGGGGGCCACAGATACGCAGTATTTT. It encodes CASSRPLRGATDTQYF.

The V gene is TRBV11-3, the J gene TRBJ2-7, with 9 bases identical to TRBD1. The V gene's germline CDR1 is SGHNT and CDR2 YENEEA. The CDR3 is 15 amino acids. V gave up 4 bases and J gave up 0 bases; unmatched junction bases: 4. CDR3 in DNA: TGTGCCAGCAGCTCGGGACAGGGCCCCTCCTACGAGCAGTACTTC. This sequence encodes CASSSGQGPSYEQYF.

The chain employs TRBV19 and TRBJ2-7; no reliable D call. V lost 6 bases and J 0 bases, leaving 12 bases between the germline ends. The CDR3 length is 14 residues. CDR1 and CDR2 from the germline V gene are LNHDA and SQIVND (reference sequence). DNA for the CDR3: TGTGCCAGTAGGACTGACTGGAGCTCCTACGAGCAGTACTTC. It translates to CASRTDWSSYEQYF.

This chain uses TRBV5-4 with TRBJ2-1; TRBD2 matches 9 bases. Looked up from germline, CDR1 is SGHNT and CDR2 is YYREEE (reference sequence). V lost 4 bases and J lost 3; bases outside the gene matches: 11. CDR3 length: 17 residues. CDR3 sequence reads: CASSGGGGTAYYNEQFF. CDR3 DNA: TGTGCCAGCAGCGGCGGGGGGGGGACAGCTTACTACAATGAGCAGTTCTTC. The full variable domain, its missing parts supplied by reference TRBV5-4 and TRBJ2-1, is ETGVTQSPTHLIKTRGQQVTLRCSSQSGHNTVSWYQQALGQGPQFIFQYYREEENGRGNFPPRFSGLQFPNYSSELNVNALELDDSALYLCASSGGGGTAYYNEQFFGPGTRLTVL.

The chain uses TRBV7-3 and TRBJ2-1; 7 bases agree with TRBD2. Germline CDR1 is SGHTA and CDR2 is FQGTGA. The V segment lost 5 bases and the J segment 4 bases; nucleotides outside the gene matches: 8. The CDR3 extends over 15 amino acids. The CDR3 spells CASSLASGVYNEQFF. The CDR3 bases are TGTGCCAGCAGCCTTGCAAGCGGGGTATACAATGAGCAGTTCTTC.

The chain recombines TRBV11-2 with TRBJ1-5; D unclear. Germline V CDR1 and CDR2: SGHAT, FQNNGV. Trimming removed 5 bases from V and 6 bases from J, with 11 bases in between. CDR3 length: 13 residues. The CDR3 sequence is CASSLSEGQPQHF. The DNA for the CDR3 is TGTGCCAGCAGCCTTAGCGAGGGTCAGCCCCAGCATTTT.

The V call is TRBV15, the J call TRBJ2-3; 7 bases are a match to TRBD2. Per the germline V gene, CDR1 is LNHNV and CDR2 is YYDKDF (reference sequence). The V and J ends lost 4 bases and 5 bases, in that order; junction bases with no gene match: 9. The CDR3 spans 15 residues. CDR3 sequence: CATSTAGTSGDTQYF. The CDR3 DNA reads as TGTGCCACCAGCACAGCGGGAACCTCAGGAGATACGCAGTATTTT. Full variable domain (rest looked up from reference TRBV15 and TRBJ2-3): DAMVIQNPRYQVTQFGKPVTLSCSQTLNHNVMYWYQQKSSQAPKLLFHYYDKDFNNEADTPDNFQSRRPNTSFCFLDIRSPGLGDTAMYLCATSTAGTSGDTQYFGPGTRLTVL.

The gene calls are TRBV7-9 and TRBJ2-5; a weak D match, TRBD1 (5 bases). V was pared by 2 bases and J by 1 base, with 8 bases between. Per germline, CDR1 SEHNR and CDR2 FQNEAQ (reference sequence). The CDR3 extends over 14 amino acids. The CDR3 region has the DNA TGTGCCAGCAGCTTATCTCAGGGCCAAGAGACCCAGTACTTC. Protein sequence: CASSLSQGQETQYF. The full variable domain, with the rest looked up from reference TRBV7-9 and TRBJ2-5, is DTGVSQNPRHKITKRGQNVTFRCDPISEHNRLYWYRQTLGQGPEFLTYFQNEAQLEKSRLLSDRFSAERPKGSFSTLEIQRTEQGDSAMYLCASSLSQGQETQYFGPGTRLLVL.

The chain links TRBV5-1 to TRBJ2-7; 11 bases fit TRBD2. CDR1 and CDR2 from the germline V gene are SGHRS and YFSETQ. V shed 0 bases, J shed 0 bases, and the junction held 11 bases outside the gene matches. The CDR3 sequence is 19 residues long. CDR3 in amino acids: CASSLALSGRAANSYEQYF. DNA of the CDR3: TGCGCCAGCAGCTTGGCCCTTAGCGGGAGGGCCGCTAACTCCTACGAGCAGTACTTC.

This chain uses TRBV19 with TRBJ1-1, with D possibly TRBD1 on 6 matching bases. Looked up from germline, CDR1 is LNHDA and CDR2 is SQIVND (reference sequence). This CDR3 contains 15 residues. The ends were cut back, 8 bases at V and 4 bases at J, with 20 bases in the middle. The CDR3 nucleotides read TGTGCCAGTGAAGACCCGGGACACCCGAGCACTGAAGCTTTCTTT. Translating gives CASEDPGHPSTEAFF.

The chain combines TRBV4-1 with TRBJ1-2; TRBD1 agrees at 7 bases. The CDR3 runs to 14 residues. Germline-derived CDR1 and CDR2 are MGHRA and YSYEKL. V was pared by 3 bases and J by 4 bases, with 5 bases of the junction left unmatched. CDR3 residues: CASSQDRTLYGYTF. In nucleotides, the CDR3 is TGCGCCAGCAGCCAGGACAGGACCCTCTATGGCTACACCTTC.

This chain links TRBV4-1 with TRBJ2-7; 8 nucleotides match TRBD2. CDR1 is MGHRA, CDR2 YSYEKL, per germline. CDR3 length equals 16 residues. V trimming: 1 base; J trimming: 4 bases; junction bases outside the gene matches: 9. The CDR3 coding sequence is TGCGCCAGCAGCCAAGGCAGAGTAGCGGGGCAATACGAGCAGTACTTC. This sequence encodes CASSQGRVAGQYEQYF.